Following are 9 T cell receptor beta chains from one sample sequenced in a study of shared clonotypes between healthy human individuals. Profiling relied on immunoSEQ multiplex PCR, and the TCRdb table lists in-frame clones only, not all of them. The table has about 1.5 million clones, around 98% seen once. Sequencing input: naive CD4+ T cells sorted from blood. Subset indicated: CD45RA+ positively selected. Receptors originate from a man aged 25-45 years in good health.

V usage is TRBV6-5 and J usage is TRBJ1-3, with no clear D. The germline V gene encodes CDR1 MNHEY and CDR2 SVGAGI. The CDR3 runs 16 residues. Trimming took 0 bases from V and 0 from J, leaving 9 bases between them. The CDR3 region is CASSYSTQLSGNTIYF. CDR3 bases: TGTGCCAGCAGTTACTCGACACAGCTCTCTGGAAACACCATATATTTT.

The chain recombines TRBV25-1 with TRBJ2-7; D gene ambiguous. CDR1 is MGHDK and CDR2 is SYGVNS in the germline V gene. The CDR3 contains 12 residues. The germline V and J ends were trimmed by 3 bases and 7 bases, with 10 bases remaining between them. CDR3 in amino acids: CASSDWEREQYF. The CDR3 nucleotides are TGTGCCAGCAGTGATTGGGAACGGGAGCAGTACTTC.

The CDR3 DNA is TGTGCCAGCAGCTTAGATCCTGGACTGGGGAACACTGAAGCTTTCTTT. This codes for CASSLDPGLGNTEAFF. The chain is built from TRBV11-2 and TRBJ1-1, with unresolved D. The CDR3 extends over 16 amino acids. V was shortened by 0 bases and J by 1 base, with 12 bases between the two germline ends. Looked up from germline, CDR1 is SGHAT and CDR2 is FQNNGV.

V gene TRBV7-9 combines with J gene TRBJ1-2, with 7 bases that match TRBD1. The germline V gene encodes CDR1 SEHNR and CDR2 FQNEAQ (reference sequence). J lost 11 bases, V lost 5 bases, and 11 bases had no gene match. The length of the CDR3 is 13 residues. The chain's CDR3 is CASSVGQARGYTF. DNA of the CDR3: TGTGCCAGCAGCGTCGGACAGGCCCGGGGATACACCTTC.

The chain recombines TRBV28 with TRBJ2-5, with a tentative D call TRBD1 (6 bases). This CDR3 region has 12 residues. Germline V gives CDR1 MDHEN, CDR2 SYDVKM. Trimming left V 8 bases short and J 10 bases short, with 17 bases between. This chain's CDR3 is CASGIQGSDQYF. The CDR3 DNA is TGTGCCAGCGGAATACAGGGTTCCGACCAGTACTTC. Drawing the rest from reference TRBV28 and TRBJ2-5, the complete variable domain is DVKVTQSSRYLVKRTGEKVFLECVQDMDHENMFWYRQDPGLGLRLIYFSYDVKMKEKGDIPEGYSVSREKKERFSLILESASTNQTSMYLCASGIQGSDQYFGPGTRLLVL.

CDR3 residues: CASSPDLSREQYF. CDR3 bases: TGTGCCAGCAGCCCGGACCTGTCGAGGGAGCAGTACTTC. This sequence joins TRBV7-9 and TRBJ2-7; no firm D call. The CDR3 totals 13 residues. Germline V CDR1 and CDR2: SEHNR, FQNEAQ (reference sequence). The V gene lost 5 bases and the J gene lost 7 bases, with 15 bases spanning the gap. The whole variable domain, filled in from reference TRBV7-9 and TRBJ2-7, reads DTGVSQNPRHKITKRGQNVTFRCDPISEHNRLYWYRQTLGQGPEFLTYFQNEAQLEKSRLLSDRFSAERPKGSFSTLEIQRTEQGDSAMYLCASSPDLSREQYFGPGTRLTVT.

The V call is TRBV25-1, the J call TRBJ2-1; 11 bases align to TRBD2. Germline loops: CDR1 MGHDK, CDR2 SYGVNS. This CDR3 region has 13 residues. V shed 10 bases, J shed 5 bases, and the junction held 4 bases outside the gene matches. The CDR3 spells CATTSGIHNEQFF. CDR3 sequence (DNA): TGTGCCACGACTAGCGGGATTCACAATGAGCAGTTCTTC.

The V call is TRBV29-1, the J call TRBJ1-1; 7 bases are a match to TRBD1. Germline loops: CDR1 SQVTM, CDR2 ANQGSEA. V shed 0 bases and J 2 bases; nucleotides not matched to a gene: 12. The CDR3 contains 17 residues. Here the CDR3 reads CSVEDRQGGSVNTEAFF. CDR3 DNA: TGCAGCGTTGAAGATAGACAGGGTGGATCGGTAAACACTGAAGCTTTCTTT. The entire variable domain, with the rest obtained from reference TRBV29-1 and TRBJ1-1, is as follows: SAVISQKPSRDICQRGTSLTIQCQVDSQVTMMFWYRQQPGQSLTLIATANQGSEATYESGFVIDKFPISRPNLTFSTLTVSNMSPEDSSIYLCSVEDRQGGSVNTEAFFGQGTRLTVV.

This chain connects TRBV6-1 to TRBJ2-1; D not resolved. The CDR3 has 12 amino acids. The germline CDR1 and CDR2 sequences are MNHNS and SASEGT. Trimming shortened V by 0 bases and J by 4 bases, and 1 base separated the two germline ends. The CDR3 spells CASSEAYNEQFF. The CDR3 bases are TGTGCCAGCAGTGAAGCATACAATGAGCAGTTCTTC.